A single sample gave rise to the 2 T cell receptor beta chains below, sequenced in a study of tumor-infiltrating lymphocytes in primary liver carcinoma. TCR beta cDNA was reverse-transcribed from 450 to 500 ng of total RNA. The reaction used a constant-region primer and ProtoScript II reverse transcriptase. Libraries covering TCR beta were generated through three nested multiplex PCR rounds (using a slightly modified ARM-PCR). A C-beta reverse primer and TRBV1-TRBV30 forward primers served in each of the first two PCR rounds, at about 10 cycles apiece. Using its own MiXCR run on the multiplex PCR reads, TCRdb lists one record per CDR3 protein. This table holds approximately 320,000 distinct CDR3 sequences, about 50% found once. The source of the blood RNA was unsorted whole blood, and germline DNA was extracted as well. Input material: peripheral blood. These receptors were collected from a woman between 25 and 40 years old with primary liver carcinoma and hepatitis B virus infection.

The chain uses TRBV5-4 and TRBJ2-7; D is uncertain. CDR3 length equals 13 residues. The V and J ends lost 0 bases and 6 bases respectively, with 10 bases between them. Germline lookup yields CDR1 SGHNT and CDR2 YYREEE (reference sequence). CDR3 in amino acids: CASSLATRSEQYF. The CDR3 DNA reads TGTGCCAGCAGCTTGGCTACGAGGAGCGAGCAGTACTTC. Supplemented by reference TRBV5-4 and TRBJ2-7, the full variable domain reads ETGVTQSPTHLIKTRGQQVTLRCSSQSGHNTVSWYQQALGQGPQFIFQYYREEENGRGNFPPRFSGLQFPNYSSELNVNALELDDSALYLCASSLATRSEQYFGPGTRLTVT.

Note on this clonotype: With a much larger clone just one base away, this may be a read error. The rearrangement uses TRBV29-1 and TRBJ1-2; D gene uncertain. The V gene's germline CDR1 is SQVTM and CDR2 ANQGSEA. Trimming stripped 2 bases from V and 10 bases from J, with 8 bases between. The CDR3 runs to 10 residues. The CDR3 region has the DNA TGCAGCGTTGAATCCCGTGACTACACCTTC. Protein product: CSVESRDYTF. Based on the CDR3 plus reference TRBV29-1 and TRBJ1-2, the full variable domain is SAVISQKPSRDICQRGTSLTIQCQVDSQVTMMFWYRQQPGQSLTLIATANQGSEATYESGFVIDKFPISRPNLTFSTLTVSNMSPEDSSIYLCSVESRDYTFGSGTRLTVV.